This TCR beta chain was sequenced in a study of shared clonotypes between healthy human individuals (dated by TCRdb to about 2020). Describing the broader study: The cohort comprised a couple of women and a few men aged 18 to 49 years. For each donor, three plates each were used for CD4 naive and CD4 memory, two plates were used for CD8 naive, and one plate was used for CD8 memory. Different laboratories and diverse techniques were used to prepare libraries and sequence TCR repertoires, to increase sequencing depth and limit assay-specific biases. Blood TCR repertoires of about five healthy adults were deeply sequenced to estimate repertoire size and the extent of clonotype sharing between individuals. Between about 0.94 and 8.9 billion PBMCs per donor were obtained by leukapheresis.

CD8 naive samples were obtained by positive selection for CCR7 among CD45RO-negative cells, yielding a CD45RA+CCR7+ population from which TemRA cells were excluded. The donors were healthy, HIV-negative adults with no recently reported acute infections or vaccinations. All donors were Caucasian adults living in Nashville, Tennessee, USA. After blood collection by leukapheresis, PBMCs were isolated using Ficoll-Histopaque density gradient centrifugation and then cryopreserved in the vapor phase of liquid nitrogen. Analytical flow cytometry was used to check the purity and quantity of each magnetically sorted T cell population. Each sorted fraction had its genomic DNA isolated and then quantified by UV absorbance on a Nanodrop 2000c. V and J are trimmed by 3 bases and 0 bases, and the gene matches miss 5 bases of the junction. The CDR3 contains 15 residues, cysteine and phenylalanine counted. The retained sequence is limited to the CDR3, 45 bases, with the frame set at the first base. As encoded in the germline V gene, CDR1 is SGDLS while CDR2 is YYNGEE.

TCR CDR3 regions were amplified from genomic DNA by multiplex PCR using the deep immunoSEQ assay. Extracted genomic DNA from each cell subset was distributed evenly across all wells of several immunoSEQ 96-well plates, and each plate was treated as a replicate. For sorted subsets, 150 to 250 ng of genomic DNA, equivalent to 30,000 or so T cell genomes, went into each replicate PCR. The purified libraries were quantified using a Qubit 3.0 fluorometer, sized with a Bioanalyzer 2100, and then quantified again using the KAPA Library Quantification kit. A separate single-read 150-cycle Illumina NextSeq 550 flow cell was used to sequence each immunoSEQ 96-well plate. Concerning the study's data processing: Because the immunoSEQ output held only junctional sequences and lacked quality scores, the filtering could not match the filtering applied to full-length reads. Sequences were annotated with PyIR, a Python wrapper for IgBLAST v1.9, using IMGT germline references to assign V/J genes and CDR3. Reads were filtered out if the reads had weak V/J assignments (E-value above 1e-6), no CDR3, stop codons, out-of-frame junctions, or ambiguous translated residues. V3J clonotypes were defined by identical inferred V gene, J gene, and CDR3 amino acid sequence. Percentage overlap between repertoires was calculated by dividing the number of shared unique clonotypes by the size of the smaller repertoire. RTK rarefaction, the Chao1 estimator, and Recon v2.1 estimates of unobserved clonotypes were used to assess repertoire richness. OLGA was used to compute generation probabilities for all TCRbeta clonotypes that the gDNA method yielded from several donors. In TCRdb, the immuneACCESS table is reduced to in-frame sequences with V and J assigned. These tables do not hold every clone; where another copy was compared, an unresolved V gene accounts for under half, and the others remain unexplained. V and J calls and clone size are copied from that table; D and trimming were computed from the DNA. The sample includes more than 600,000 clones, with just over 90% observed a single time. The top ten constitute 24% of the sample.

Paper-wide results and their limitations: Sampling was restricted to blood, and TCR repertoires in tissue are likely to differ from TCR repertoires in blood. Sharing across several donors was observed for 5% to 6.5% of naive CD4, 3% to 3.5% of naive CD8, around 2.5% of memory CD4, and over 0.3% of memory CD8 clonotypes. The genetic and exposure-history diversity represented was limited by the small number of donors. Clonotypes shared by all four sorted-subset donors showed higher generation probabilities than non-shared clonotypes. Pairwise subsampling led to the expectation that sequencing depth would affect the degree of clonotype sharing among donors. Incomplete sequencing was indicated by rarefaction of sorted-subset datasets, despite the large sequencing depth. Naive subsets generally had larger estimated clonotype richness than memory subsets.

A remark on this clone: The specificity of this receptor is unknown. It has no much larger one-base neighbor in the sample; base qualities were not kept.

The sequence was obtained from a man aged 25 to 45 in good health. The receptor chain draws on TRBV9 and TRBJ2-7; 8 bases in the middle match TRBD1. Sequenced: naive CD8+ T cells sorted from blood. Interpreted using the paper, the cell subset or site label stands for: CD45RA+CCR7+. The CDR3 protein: CASSGQGLSSYEQYF. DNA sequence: TGTGCCAGCAGCGGACAGGGGCTGAGCTCCTACGAGCAGTACTTC.